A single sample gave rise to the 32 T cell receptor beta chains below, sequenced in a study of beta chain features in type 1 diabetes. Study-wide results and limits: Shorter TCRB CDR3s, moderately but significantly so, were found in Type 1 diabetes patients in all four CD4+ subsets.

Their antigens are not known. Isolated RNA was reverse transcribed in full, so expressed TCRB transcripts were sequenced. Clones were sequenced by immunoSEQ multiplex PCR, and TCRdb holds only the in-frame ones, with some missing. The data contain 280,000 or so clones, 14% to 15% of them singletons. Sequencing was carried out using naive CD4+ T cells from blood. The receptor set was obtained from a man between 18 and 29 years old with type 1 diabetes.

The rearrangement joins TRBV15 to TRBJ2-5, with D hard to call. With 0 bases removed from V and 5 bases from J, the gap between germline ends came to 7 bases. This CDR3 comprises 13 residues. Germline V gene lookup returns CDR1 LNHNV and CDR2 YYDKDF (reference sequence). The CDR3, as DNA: TGTGCCACCAGCAGAGATTTCGGGGAGACCCAGTACTTC. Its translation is CATSRDFGETQYF. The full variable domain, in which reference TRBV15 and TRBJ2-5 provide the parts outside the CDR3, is DAMVIQNPRYQVTQFGKPVTLSCSQTLNHNVMYWYQQKSSQAPKLLFHYYDKDFNNEADTPDNFQSRRPNTSFCFLDIRSPGLGDTAMYLCATSRDFGETQYFGPGTRLLVL.

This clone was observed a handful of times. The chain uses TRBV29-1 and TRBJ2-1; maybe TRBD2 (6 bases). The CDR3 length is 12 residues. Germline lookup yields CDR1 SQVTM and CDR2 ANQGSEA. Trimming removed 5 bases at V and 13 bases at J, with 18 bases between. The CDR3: CSVSFRGARQFF. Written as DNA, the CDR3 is TGCAGCGTTTCTTTTCGCGGGGCGCGACAGTTCTTC.

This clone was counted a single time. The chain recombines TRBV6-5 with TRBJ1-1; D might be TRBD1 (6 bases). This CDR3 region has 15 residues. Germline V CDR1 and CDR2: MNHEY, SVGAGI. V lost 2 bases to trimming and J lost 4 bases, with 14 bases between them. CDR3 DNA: TGTGCCAGCAGTTACGCAGGGGCGCGGAGCACTGAAGCTTTCTTT. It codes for CASSYAGARSTEAFF.

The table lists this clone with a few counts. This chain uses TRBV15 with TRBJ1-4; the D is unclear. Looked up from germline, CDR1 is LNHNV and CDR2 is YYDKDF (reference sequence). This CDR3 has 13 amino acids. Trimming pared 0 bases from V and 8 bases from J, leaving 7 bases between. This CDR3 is CATSRDPREKLFF. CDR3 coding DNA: TGTGCCACCAGCAGAGATCCCAGGGAAAAACTGTTTTTT.

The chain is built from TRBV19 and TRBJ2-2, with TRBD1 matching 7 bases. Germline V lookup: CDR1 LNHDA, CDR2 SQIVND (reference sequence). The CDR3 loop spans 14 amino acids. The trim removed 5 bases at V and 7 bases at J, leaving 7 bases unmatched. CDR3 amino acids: CASSEGAMSGELFF. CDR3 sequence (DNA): TGTGCCAGTAGTGAGGGGGCTATGAGCGGGGAGCTGTTTTTT.

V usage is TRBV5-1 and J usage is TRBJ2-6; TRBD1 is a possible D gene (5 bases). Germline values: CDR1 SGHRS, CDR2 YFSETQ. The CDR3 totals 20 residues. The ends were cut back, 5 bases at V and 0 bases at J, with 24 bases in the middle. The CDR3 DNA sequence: TGCGCCAGCAGTTCAGGGCCCGTAGGGATTTCGTTCTCTGGGGCCAACGTCCTGACTTTC. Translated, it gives CASSSGPVGISFSGANVLTF. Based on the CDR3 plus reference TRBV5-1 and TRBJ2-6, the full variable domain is KAGVTQTPRYLIKTRGQQVTLSCSPISGHRSVSWYQQTPGQGLQFLFEYFSETQRNKGNFPGRFSGRQFSNSRSEMNVSTLELGDSALYLCASSSGPVGISFSGANVLTFGAGSRLTVL.

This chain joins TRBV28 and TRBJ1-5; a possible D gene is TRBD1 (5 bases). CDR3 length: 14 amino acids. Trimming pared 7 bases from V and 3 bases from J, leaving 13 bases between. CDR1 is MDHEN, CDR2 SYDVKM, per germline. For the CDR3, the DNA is TGTGCCAGCAAAAGGGAGGGGATCAATCAGCCCCAGCATTTT. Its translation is CASKREGINQPQHF.

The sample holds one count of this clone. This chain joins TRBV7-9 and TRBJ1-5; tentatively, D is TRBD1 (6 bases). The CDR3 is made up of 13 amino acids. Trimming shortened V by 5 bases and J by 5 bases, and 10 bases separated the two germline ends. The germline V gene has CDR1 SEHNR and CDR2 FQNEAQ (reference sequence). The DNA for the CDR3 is TGTGCCAGCAGCGAGGGGACATATCAGCCCCAGCATTTT. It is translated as CASSEGTYQPQHF.

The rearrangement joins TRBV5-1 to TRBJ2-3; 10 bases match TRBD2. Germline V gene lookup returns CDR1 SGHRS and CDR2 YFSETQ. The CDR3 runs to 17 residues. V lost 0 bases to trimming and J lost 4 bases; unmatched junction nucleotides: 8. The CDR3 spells CASSLGPLAGASDTQYF. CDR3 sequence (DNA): TGCGCCAGCAGCTTGGGCCCCCTAGCGGGAGCTTCAGATACGCAGTATTTT.

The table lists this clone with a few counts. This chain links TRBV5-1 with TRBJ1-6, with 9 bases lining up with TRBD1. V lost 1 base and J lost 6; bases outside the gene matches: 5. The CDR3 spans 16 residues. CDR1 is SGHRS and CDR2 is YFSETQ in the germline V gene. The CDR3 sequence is CASSLSADRGNSPLHF. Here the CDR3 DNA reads TGCGCCAGCAGCTTGTCGGCGGACAGGGGTAATTCACCCCTCCACTTT.

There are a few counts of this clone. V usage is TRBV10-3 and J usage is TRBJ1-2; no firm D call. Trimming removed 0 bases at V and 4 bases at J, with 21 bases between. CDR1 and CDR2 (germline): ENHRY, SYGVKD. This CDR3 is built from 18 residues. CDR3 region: CAISESGSGLPRGYGYTF. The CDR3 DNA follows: TGTGCCATCAGTGAGTCGGGGTCTGGGCTCCCTCGGGGCTATGGCTACACCTTC.

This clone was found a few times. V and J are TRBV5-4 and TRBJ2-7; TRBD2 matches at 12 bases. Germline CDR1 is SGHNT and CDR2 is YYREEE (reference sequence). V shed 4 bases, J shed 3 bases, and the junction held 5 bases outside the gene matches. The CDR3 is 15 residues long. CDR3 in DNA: TGTGCCAGCAGCGCTACTAGCGGGGGGATCTACGAGCAGTACTTC. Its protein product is CASSATSGGIYEQYF. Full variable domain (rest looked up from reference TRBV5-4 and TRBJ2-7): ETGVTQSPTHLIKTRGQQVTLRCSSQSGHNTVSWYQQALGQGPQFIFQYYREEENGRGNFPPRFSGLQFPNYSSELNVNALELDDSALYLCASSATSGGIYEQYFGPGTRLTVT.

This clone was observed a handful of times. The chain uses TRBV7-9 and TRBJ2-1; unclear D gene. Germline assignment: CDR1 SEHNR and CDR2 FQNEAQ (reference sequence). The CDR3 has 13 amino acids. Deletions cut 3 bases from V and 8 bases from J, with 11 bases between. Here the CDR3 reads CASSFVVRDEQFF. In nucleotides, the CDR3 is TGTGCCAGCAGCTTTGTTGTACGGGATGAGCAGTTCTTC.

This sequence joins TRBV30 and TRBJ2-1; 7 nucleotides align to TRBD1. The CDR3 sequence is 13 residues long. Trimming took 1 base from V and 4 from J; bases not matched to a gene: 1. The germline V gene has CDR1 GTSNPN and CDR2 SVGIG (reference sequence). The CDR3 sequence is CAWSGDRYNEQFF. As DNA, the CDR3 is TGTGCCTGGAGTGGGGACAGATACAATGAGCAGTTCTTC.

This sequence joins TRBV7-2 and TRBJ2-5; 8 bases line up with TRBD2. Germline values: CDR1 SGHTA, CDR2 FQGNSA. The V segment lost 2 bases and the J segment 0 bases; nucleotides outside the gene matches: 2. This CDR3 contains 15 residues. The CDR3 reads CASSLQRGYQETQYF. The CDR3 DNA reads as TGTGCCAGCAGCTTACAGCGGGGGTACCAAGAGACCCAGTACTTC.

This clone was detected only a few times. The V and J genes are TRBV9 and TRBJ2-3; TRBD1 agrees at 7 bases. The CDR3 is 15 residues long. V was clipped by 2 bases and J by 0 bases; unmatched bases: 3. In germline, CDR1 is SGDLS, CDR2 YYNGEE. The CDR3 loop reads CASSVNRGSTDTQYF. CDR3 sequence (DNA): TGTGCCAGCAGCGTCAACAGGGGAAGCACAGATACGCAGTATTTT. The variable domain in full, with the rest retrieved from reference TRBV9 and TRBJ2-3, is DSGVTQTPKHLITATGQRVTLRCSPRSGDLSVYWYQQSLDQGLQFLIQYYNGEERAKGNILERFSAQQFPDLHSELNLSSLELGDSALYFCASSVNRGSTDTQYFGPGTRLTVL.

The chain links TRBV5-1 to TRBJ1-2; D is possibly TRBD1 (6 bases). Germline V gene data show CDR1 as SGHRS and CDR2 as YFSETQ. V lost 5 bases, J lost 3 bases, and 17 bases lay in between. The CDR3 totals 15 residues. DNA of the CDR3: TGCGCCAGCAGTTTTGGGACAAATAACGACTATGGCTACACCTTC. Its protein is CASSFGTNNDYGYTF.

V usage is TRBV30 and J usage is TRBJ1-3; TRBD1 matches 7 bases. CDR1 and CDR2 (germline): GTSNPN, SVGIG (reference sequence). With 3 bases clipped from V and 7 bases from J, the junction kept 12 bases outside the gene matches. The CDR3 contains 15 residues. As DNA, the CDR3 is TGTGCCTGGAGCGGACAGGCCCTTCCCGGGAACACCATATATTTT. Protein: CAWSGQALPGNTIYF.

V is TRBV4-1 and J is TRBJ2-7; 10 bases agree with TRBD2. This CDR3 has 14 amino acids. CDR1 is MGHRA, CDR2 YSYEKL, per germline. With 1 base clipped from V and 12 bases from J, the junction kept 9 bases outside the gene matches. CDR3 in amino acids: CASSQGLAGVRRYF. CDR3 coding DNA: TGCGCCAGCAGCCAAGGTCTAGCGGGAGTTCGACGGTACTTC.

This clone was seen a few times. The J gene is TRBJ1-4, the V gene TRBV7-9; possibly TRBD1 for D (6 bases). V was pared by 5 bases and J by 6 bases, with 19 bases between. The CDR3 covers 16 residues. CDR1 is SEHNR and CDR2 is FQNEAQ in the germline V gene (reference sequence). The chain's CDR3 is CASSLGQTERYEKLFF. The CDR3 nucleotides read TGTGCCAGCAGCCTTGGACAGACTGAGCGATATGAAAAACTGTTTTTT.

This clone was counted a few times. The CDR3 reads CATSGGGRSNQPQHF. CDR3 coding DNA: TGTGCCACCAGCGGGGGAGGACGGAGCAATCAGCCCCAGCATTTT. This chain connects TRBV15 to TRBJ1-5, with a weak D call TRBD1 (5 bases). With 5 bases removed from V and 1 base from J, the gap between germline ends came to 12 bases. The CDR3 contains 15 residues. CDR1 and CDR2 from the germline V gene are LNHNV and YYDKDF (reference sequence).

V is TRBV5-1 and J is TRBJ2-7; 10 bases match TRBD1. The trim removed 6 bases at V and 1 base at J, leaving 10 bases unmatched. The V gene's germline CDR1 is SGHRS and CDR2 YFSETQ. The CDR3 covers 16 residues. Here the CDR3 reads CASNDPGQGSSYEQYF. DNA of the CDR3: TGCGCCAGCAACGATCCGGGACAGGGGTCTTCCTACGAGCAGTACTTC.

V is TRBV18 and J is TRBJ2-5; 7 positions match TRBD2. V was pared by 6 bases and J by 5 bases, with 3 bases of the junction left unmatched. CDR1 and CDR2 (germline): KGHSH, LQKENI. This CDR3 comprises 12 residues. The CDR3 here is CASSTLAETQYF. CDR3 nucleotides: TGTGCCAGCTCTACACTAGCGGAGACCCAGTACTTC.

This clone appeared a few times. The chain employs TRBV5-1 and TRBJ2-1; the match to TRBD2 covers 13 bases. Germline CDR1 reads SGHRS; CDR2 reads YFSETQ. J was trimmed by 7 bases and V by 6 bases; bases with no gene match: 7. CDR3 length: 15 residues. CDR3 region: CASKRGTSGMNEQFF. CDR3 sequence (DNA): TGCGCCAGCAAGCGGGGGACTAGCGGGATGAATGAGCAGTTCTTC.

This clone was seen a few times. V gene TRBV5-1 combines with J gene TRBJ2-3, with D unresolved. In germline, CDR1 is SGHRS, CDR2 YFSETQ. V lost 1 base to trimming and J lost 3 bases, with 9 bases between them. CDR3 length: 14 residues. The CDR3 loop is CASSLQAGTDTQYF. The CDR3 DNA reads TGCGCCAGCAGCTTGCAGGCAGGAACAGATACGCAGTATTTT.

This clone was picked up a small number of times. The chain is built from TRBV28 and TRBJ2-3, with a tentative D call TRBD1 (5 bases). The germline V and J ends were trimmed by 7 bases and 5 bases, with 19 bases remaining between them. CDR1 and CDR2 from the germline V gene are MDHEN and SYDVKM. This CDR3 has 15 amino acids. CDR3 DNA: TGTGCCAGCATCCCAACCCGACAAAGGGGAGATACGCAGTATTTT. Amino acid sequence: CASIPTRQRGDTQYF. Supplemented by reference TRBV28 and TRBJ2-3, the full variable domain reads DVKVTQSSRYLVKRTGEKVFLECVQDMDHENMFWYRQDPGLGLRLIYFSYDVKMKEKGDIPEGYSVSREKKERFSLILESASTNQTSMYLCASIPTRQRGDTQYFGPGTRLTVL.

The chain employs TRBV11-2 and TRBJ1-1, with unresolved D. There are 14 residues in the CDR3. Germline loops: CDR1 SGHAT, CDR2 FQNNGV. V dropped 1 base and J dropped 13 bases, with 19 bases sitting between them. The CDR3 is CASSLVVPWQEDFF. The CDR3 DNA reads TGTGCCAGCAGCTTAGTCGTTCCGTGGCAGGAGGATTTCTTT.

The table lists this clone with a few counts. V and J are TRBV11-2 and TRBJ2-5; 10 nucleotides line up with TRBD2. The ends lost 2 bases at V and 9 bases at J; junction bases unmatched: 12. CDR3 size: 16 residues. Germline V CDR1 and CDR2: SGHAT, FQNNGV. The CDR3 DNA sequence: TGTGCCAGCAGCTTATTCGGACTAGCGGACTATGGGGCCCAGTACTTC. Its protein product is CASSLFGLADYGAQYF.

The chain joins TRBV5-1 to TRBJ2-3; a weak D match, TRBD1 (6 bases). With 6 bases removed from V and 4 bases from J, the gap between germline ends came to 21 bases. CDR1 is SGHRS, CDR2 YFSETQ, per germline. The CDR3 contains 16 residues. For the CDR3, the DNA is TGCGCCAGCACCCCCCCCACAGGGAATAGGGCAGATACGCAGTATTTT. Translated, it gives CASTPPTGNRADTQYF.

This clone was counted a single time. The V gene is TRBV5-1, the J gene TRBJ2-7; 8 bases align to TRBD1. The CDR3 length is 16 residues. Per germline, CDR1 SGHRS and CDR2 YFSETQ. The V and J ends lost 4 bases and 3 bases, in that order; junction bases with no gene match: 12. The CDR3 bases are TGCGCCAGCAGCCGTAACCGGGACAGGATAAGCTACGAGCAGTACTTC. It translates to CASSRNRDRISYEQYF. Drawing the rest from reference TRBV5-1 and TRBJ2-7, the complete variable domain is KAGVTQTPRYLIKTRGQQVTLSCSPISGHRSVSWYQQTPGQGLQFLFEYFSETQRNKGNFPGRFSGRQFSNSRSEMNVSTLELGDSALYLCASSRNRDRISYEQYFGPGTRLTVT.

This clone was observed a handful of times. CDR3 nucleotide sequence: TGTGCCAGCAGCTCCGGGTCGTCTGAAGCTTTCTTT. Its translation is CASSSGSSEAFF. The V gene is TRBV7-9, the J gene TRBJ1-1; no definite D call. V was cut by 4 bases and J by 6 bases, with 9 bases left in between. Germline CDR1 reads SEHNR; CDR2 reads FQNEAQ (reference sequence). CDR3 length: 12 residues.

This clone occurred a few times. The DNA of the CDR3 is TGTGCCAGCTCACCCTTACAGGGAGGCAATCAGCCCCAGCATTTT. It yields the protein CASSPLQGGNQPQHF. The chain recombines TRBV18 with TRBJ1-5; TRBD1 might be the D (6 bases). The germline V and J ends were trimmed by 3 bases and 2 bases, with 11 bases remaining between them. CDR1 KGHSH and CDR2 LQKENI come from the germline V gene. This CDR3 region has 15 residues.